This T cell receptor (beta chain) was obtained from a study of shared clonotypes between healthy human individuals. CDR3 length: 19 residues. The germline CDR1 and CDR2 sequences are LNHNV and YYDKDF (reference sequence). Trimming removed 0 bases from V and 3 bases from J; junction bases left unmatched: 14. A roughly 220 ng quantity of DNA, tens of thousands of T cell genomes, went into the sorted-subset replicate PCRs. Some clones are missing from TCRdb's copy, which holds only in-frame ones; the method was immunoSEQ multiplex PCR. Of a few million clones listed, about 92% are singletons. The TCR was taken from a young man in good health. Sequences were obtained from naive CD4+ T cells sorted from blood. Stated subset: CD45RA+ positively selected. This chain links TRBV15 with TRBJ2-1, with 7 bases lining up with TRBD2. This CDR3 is CATSRDRSPSGLRYNEQFF. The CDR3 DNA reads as TGTGCCACCAGCAGAGATCGTTCCCCCTCGGGACTACGCTACAATGAGCAGTTCTTC.